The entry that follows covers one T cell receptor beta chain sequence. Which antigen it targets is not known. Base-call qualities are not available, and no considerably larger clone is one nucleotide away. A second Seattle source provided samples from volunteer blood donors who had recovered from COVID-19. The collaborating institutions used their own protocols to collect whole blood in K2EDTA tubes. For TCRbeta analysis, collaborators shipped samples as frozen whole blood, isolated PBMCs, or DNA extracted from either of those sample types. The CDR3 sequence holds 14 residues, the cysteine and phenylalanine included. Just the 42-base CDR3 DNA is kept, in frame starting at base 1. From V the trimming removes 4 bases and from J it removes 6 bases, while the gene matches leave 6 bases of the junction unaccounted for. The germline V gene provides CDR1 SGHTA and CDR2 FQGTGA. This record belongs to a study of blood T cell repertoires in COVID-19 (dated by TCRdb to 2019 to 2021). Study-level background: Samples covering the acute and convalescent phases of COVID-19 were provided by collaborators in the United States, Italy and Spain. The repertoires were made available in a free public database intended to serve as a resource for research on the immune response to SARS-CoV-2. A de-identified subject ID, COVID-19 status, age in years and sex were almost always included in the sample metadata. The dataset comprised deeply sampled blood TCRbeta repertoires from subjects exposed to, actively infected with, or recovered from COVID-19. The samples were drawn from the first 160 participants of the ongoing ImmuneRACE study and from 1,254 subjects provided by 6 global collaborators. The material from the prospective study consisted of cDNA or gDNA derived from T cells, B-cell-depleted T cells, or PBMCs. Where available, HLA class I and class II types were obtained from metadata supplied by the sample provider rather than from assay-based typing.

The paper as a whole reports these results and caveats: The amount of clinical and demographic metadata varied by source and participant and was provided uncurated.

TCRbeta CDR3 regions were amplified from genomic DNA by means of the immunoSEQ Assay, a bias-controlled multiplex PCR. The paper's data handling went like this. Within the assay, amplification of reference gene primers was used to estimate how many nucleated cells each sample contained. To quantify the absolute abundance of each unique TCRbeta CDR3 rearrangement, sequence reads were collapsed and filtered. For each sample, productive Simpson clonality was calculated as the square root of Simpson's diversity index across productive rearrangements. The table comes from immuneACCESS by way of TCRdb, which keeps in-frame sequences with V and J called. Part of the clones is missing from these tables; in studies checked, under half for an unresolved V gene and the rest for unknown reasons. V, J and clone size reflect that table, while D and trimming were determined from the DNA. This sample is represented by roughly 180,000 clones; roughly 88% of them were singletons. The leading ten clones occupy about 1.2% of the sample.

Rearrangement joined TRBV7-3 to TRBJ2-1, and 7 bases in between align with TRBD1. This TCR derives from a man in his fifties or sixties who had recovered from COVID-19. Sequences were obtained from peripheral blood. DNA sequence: TGTGCCAGCAGCTCCCGGACAGGCCGCAATGAGCAGTTCTTC. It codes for CASSSRTGRNEQFF.